There are a few counts of the clone carrying this T cell receptor beta chain. This entry comes from a study of beta chain features in type 1 diabetes. Investigators reverse transcribed all isolated RNA, so they sequenced expressed TCRB transcripts. Clones were read by immunoSEQ multiplex PCR, and TCRdb kept only the in-frame ones, dropping some. The profile shows 900,000 or so clones, 17% of them singletons. Germline CDR1 reads LNHDA; CDR2 reads SQIVND (reference sequence). Germline trimming cut 6 bases from V and 5 bases from J; bases unmatched to any gene: 8. The CDR3 consists of 15 residues. This chain connects TRBV19 to TRBJ2-7; 12 bases align to TRBD2. Sequenced: naive CD4+ T cells from blood. The receptor was derived from a woman aged 18 to 35 in good health. The CDR3 nucleotides are TGTGCCAGTAGCCACGGACTAGCGGGAAGCGACGAGCAGTACTTC. Its protein is CASSHGLAGSDEQYF.